Below are 27 T cell receptor beta chains sequenced from a single sample in a study of blood T cell repertoires in COVID-19. Libraries were prepared by immunoSEQ multiplex PCR; TCRdb keeps only in-frame clonotypes and omits some of them. The table lists more than 60,000 clones, roughly nine tenths of them singletons, with around 4.4% in the top ten. The sample comprised peripheral blood. Receptor source: a man between 50 and 59 years old with active COVID-19.

This clone turned up a few times. The chain carries TRBV2 and TRBJ2-2; 10 nucleotides line up with TRBD1. Germline CDR1 is SNHLY and CDR2 is FYNNEI. CDR3 length: 15 residues. V shed 6 bases and J 5 bases; nucleotides not matched to a gene: 6. CDR3 in DNA: TGTGCCAGCAGCCCCCAGGGACAGGGGACCGGGGAGCTGTTTTTT. Residues: CASSPQGQGTGELFF.

The chain is built from TRBV15 and TRBJ2-5, with 9 bases lining up with TRBD1. V gave up 2 bases and J gave up 4 bases; unmatched junction bases: 8. The germline V gene has CDR1 LNHNV and CDR2 YYDKDF (reference sequence). The CDR3 runs to 16 residues. In nucleotides, the CDR3 is TGTGCCACCAGCAGATTACCGGGACAGGGCGCAGAGACCCAGTACTTC. Its protein is CATSRLPGQGAETQYF. The whole variable domain, remainder taken from reference TRBV15 and TRBJ2-5, is DAMVIQNPRYQVTQFGKPVTLSCSQTLNHNVMYWYQQKSSQAPKLLFHYYDKDFNNEADTPDNFQSRRPNTSFCFLDIRSPGLGDTAMYLCATSRLPGQGAETQYFGPGTRLLVL.

The rearrangement links TRBV5-1 to TRBJ2-7, with TRBD1 as a possible D gene (7 bases). In germline, CDR1 is SGHRS, CDR2 YFSETQ. The CDR3 runs 13 residues. The germline V and J ends were trimmed by 4 bases and 4 bases, with 12 bases remaining between them. CDR3 DNA: TGCGCCAGCAGCGGCAGGGGGGAATACGAGCAGTACTTC. Translating gives CASSGRGEYEQYF.

The chain has TRBV5-1 and TRBJ2-2, with 9 bases identical to TRBD1. The CDR3 extends over 17 amino acids. Germline-derived CDR1 and CDR2 are SGHRS and YFSETQ. The ends lost 1 base at V and 4 bases at J; junction bases unmatched: 8. The CDR3, as DNA: TGCGCCAGCAGCTTGAACCGACAGGGGGGAGGCACCGGGGAGCTGTTTTTT. Translation gives CASSLNRQGGGTGELFF. Together with reference TRBV5-1 and TRBJ2-2, the CDR3 gives the full variable domain: KAGVTQTPRYLIKTRGQQVTLSCSPISGHRSVSWYQQTPGQGLQFLFEYFSETQRNKGNFPGRFSGRQFSNSRSEMNVSTLELGDSALYLCASSLNRQGGGTGELFFGEGSRLTVL.

The chain joins TRBV5-5 to TRBJ2-1; 9 bases are shared with TRBD2. The CDR3 consists of 15 residues. Germline CDR1 reads SGHKS; CDR2 reads YYEKEE (reference sequence). V dropped 0 bases and J dropped 10; count of bases not matched to a gene: 8. The CDR3 region is CASSLVAGVVGEQFF. The CDR3 DNA reads TGTGCCAGCAGCTTGGTAGCGGGAGTGGTAGGCGAGCAGTTCTTC.

The chain couples TRBV28 to TRBJ1-5; 11 bases agree with TRBD1. After removal of 6 bases from V and 7 bases from J, the junction contained 14 bases not matched to a gene. The V gene's germline CDR1 is MDHEN and CDR2 SYDVKM. The CDR3 is 17 amino acids. In nucleotides, the CDR3 is TGTGCCAGCAGCCCGTGGGACAGGGGGAACCTGGCGCAGCCCCAGCATTTT. This encodes CASSPWDRGNLAQPQHF.

V usage is TRBV28 and J usage is TRBJ1-2, with D possibly matching TRBD1 (6 bases). Per the germline V gene, CDR1 is MDHEN and CDR2 is SYDVKM. The length of the CDR3 is 14 residues. Trimming shortened V by 2 bases and J by 7 bases, and 14 bases separated the two germline ends. CDR3 sequence: CASSLRDISGGYTF. The DNA of the CDR3 is TGTGCCAGCAGTTTAAGGGACATTTCGGGTGGCTACACCTTC.

The genes are TRBV5-4 and TRBJ2-7, with 8 bases matching TRBD2. This CDR3 spans 15 amino acids. Germline V gene lookup returns CDR1 SGHNT and CDR2 YYREEE (reference sequence). After removal of 5 bases from V and 2 bases from J, the junction contained 9 bases not matched to a gene. In DNA, the CDR3 is TGTGCCAGCAGTTTTACTAGCGGTCCTACCTACGAGCAGTACTTC. It yields the protein CASSFTSGPTYEQYF.

This clone has just one count. The V call is TRBV9, the J call TRBJ2-1; 8 positions agree with TRBD2. CDR3 length: 15 amino acids. Germline-derived CDR1 and CDR2 are SGDLS and YYNGEE. With 4 bases clipped from V and 0 bases from J, the junction kept 3 bases outside the gene matches. CDR3 sequence reads: CASSSSGSSYNEQFF. The CDR3, as DNA: TGTGCCAGCAGCTCAAGCGGGAGCTCCTACAATGAGCAGTTCTTC.

This sequence joins TRBV2 and TRBJ1-6, with 8 positions matching TRBD1. The CDR3 covers 15 residues. The germline CDR1 and CDR2 sequences are SNHLY and FYNNEI. The ends lost 6 bases at V and 5 bases at J; junction bases unmatched: 6. DNA for the CDR3: TGTGCCAGCAGCCCTCGGACAGGGCATAATTCACCCCTCCACTTT. This translates into CASSPRTGHNSPLHF.

The rearrangement uses TRBV7-2 and TRBJ1-5; the D is unclear. Per germline, CDR1 SGHTA and CDR2 FQGNSA. V was shortened by 5 bases and J by 6 bases, with 11 bases between the two germline ends. The CDR3 spans 13 residues. The DNA of the CDR3 is TGTGCCAGCAGCCAAGGTGCGGGTCAGCCCCAGCATTTT. Amino acids: CASSQGAGQPQHF.

The chain has TRBV2 and TRBJ2-1, with TRBD2 matching 8 bases. CDR1 and CDR2 from the germline V gene are SNHLY and FYNNEI. This CDR3 comprises 17 residues. Trimming cost V 6 bases and J 2 bases; bases outside gene matches: 12. The CDR3 here is CASSGPSGGAAYNEQFF. CDR3 sequence (DNA): TGTGCCAGCAGCGGACCATCGGGGGGGGCCGCCTACAATGAGCAGTTCTTC.

This chain uses TRBV7-2 with TRBJ1-5; unclear D gene. The CDR3 length is 13 residues. Germline-derived CDR1 and CDR2 are SGHTA and FQGNSA. Trimming took off 3 bases at V and 6 bases at J, with 9 bases between the two ends. The CDR3 DNA reads TGTGCCAGCAGCTTGCGAGCAGGTCAGCCCCAGCATTTT. Amino acids: CASSLRAGQPQHF.

The chain recombines TRBV11-3 with TRBJ1-2, with D perhaps matching TRBD1 (5 bases). In germline, CDR1 is SGHNT, CDR2 YENEEA. V was cut by 6 bases and J by 3 bases, with 14 bases left in between. CDR3 length equals 14 residues. CDR3 nucleotide sequence: TGTGCCAGCAGTCTTATGGGGGGGGACTATGGCTACACCTTC. It is translated as CASSLMGGDYGYTF.

The chain couples TRBV19 to TRBJ2-1; D possibly corresponds to TRBD2 (6 bases). Germline V CDR1 and CDR2: LNHDA, SQIVND (reference sequence). V was clipped by 3 bases and J by 0 bases, with 12 bases between them. The CDR3 spans 16 residues. The CDR3 spells CASSIVQDYSYNEQFF. The CDR3 DNA is TGTGCCAGTAGTATCGTACAGGACTACTCCTACAATGAGCAGTTCTTC.

The chain links TRBV7-3 to TRBJ2-1; TRBD2 is a possible D gene (5 bases). CDR3 length equals 15 residues. From germline, CDR1 is SGHTA and CDR2 FQGTGA. V was pared by 0 bases and J by 5 bases, with 11 bases between. The CDR3 nucleotides read TGTGCCAGCAGCTTAACGGGGTTCGGGAACAATGAGCAGTTCTTC. Its protein is CASSLTGFGNNEQFF.

The chain carries TRBV7-2 and TRBJ2-7, with 11 bases lining up with TRBD2. Germline-derived CDR1 and CDR2 are SGHTA and FQGNSA. V gave up 1 base and J gave up 4 bases; unmatched junction bases: 3. The CDR3 has 15 residues. CDR3 sequence (DNA): TGTGCCAGCAGCTTAGATTCTAGCGGGAGGTACGAGCAGTACTTC. Its protein is CASSLDSSGRYEQYF.

The gene calls are TRBV28 and TRBJ2-5, with 7 bases matching TRBD1. Germline V CDR1 and CDR2: MDHEN, SYDVKM. CDR3 length equals 16 residues. The J segment lost 2 bases and the V segment lost 5 bases, leaving 11 bases of the junction unmatched. DNA of the CDR3: TGTGCCAGCAGTCCGACAGGGTTTAATAGACAAGAGACCCAGTACTTC. Translating gives CASSPTGFNRQETQYF.

There are a few counts of this clone. The chain is built from TRBV19 and TRBJ2-4; TRBD1 might be the D (6 bases). The CDR3 sequence is 16 residues long. V was cut by 3 bases and J by 0 bases, with 12 bases left in between. CDR1 and CDR2 (germline): LNHDA, SQIVND (reference sequence). CDR3 coding DNA: TGTGCCAGTAGTATTGGACAGAATTTAGCCAAAAACATTCAGTACTTC. This encodes CASSIGQNLAKNIQYF.

The sample holds a few counts of this clone. This specimen includes other DNA sequences encoding the same CDR3. CDR3 nucleotides: TGTGCCAGCAGTTTGGTCGGTGGCACTGAAGCTTTCTTT. It codes for CASSLVGGTEAFF. The chain employs TRBV28 and TRBJ1-1; no definite D call. The germline V gene encodes CDR1 MDHEN and CDR2 SYDVKM. The germline V and J ends were trimmed by 3 bases and 4 bases, with 9 bases remaining between them. The CDR3 is 13 residues long.

The chain couples TRBV7-9 to TRBJ2-1; D is unclear. CDR1 is SEHNR, CDR2 FQNEAQ, per germline (reference sequence). This CDR3 contains 17 residues. The V gene lost 1 base and the J gene lost 1 base, with 14 bases spanning the gap. The CDR3, as DNA: TGTGCCAGCAGCTTAGAGAGTACTCGCGGATCCTACAATGAGCAGTTCTTC. The encoded protein is CASSLESTRGSYNEQFF.

The chain is built from TRBV5-4 and TRBJ1-1; D unresolved. V shed 4 bases and J shed 4 bases, with 8 bases lying between them. Germline V gene lookup returns CDR1 SGHNT and CDR2 YYREEE (reference sequence). There are 12 residues in the CDR3. The CDR3 loop reads CASSTSGTEAFF. The CDR3, as DNA: TGTGCCAGCAGCACCAGTGGCACTGAAGCTTTCTTT.

The chain has TRBV6-5 and TRBJ1-2; no reliable D call. Germline V lookup: CDR1 MNHEY, CDR2 SVGAGI. The CDR3 length is 14 residues. The V gene lost 6 bases and the J gene lost 4 bases, with 15 bases spanning the gap. In DNA form, the CDR3 reads TGTGCCAGCAGAGTCCGCGGAGGGTCCTATGGCTACACCTTC. This codes for CASRVRGGSYGYTF.

The rearrangement joins TRBV24-1 to TRBJ2-1; 7 bases map to TRBD2. The junction had 7 bases not matched to a gene; V was cut back by 1 base and J by 8 bases. CDR3 length: 15 amino acids. Per germline, CDR1 KGHDR and CDR2 SFDVKD. This CDR3 reads CATSDFGGGSDEQFF. The CDR3 DNA reads TGTGCCACCAGTGATTTTGGGGGGGGTTCGGATGAGCAGTTCTTC.

V usage is TRBV2 and J usage is TRBJ2-3, with TRBD2 as a possible D gene (6 bases). The germline gives CDR1 SNHLY, CDR2 FYNNEI. V lost 3 bases, J lost 0 bases, and 16 bases lay in between. The CDR3 covers 17 residues. DNA for the CDR3: TGTGCCAGCAGTGACTGGGGACTTGTTGGGAGCACAGATACGCAGTATTTT. Its translation: CASSDWGLVGSTDTQYF.

This chain links TRBV7-2 with TRBJ2-4, with D tentatively TRBD2 (5 bases). V was shortened by 3 bases and J by 2 bases, with 8 bases between the two germline ends. Germline V CDR1 and CDR2: SGHTA, FQGNSA. The CDR3 sequence is 14 residues long. CDR3: CASSFRGPKNIQYF. The CDR3 nucleotides are TGTGCCAGCAGCTTTCGAGGGCCCAAAAACATTCAGTACTTC.

V and J are TRBV15 and TRBJ1-1; weak D call: TRBD1 (6 bases). CDR1 and CDR2 (germline): LNHNV, YYDKDF (reference sequence). The CDR3 contains 15 residues. With 6 bases removed from V and 0 bases from J, the gap between germline ends came to 14 bases. CDR3 loop: CATRGAGVMNTEAFF. As DNA, the CDR3 is TGTGCCACCAGAGGGGCAGGGGTCATGAACACTGAAGCTTTCTTT.